This TCR beta chain originates from a study of beta chain features in type 1 diabetes. Study-level results: Researchers report that Type 1 diabetes patients had moderately but significantly shorter TCRB CDR3s across all four CD4+ subsets. A greater similarity of naive, central memory and Treg TCRB repertoires was seen among patients than among healthy donors. For TCRB rearrangement, an influence of HLA type remained unresolved here.

Sequenced material consisted of expressed TCRB transcripts (all of the isolated RNA was reverse transcribed). Reads from naive, central memory and regulatory T cell samples averaged about 3.8 million. Data came from immunoSEQ multiplex PCR; TCRdb stores just in-frame clones and leaves some out. The table has about 150,000 clones, approximately 13% seen once. In the case of this clone: The antigen is undetermined.

Without exception, sorted populations had purity beyond 95%. Germline-derived CDR1 and CDR2 are SGHDN and FVKESK. This CDR3 has 15 residues. With 0 bases removed from V and 6 bases from J, the gap between germline ends came to 14 bases. The chain links TRBV14 to TRBJ1-1; D call uncertain. Sequenced input: central memory CD4+ T cells from blood. This receptor was taken from a man between 18 and 29 years old with type 1 diabetes. The CDR3 is CASSQDWIVSPEAFF. The CDR3 DNA sequence: TGTGCCAGCAGCCAAGATTGGATCGTGTCTCCTGAAGCTTTCTTT.